This T cell receptor (beta chain) is from a study of blood T cell repertoires in COVID-19. Study overall: Donors in the United States, Italy and Spain gave samples during acute or convalescent COVID-19. The cDNA or gDNA used as material had been derived from T cells, B-cell-depleted T cells, or PBMCs.

Authors' analysis steps: Cell counts per sample came from amplifying reference gene primers. Produced via immunoSEQ multiplex PCR; TCRdb's table is partial and in-frame only. Clone size and the V and J calls come from that table; the DNA yielded D and trimming. The table has some 120,000 clones, approximately 87% seen once. This CDR3 has 14 residues. The germline V and J ends were trimmed by 2 bases and 7 bases, with 9 bases remaining between them. CDR1 is KGHSH and CDR2 is LQKENI in the germline V gene. The chain recombines TRBV18 with TRBJ1-6; no definite D call. The material sequenced was peripheral blood. This TCR was recovered from a man under 40 with acute or convalescent COVID-19. The CDR3 DNA follows: TGTGCCAGCTCACCAAATCCCATCAATTCACCCCTCCACTTT. Its protein product is CASSPNPINSPLHF.